What follows are 18 T cell receptor beta chains derived from one specimen sequenced in a study of identical twins. Each CDR3 protein gets one entry after TCRdb re-called the 5' RACE reads with MiXCR. Of hundreds of thousands of distinct CDR3 sequences listed, around 21% are singletons. These data were also filed under a second study, of T cells expressing NK-cell markers.

The sequenced sample was PBMCs. These receptors were taken from a woman aged 18-35 years in good health.

The chain joins TRBV5-5 to TRBJ2-7, with 7 positions matching TRBD2. V gave up 4 bases and J gave up 4 bases; unmatched junction bases: 8. Germline CDR1 is SGHKS and CDR2 is YYEKEE (reference sequence). CDR3 size: 14 residues. CDR3 loop: CASSGGGRTYEQYF. DNA for the CDR3: TGTGCCAGCAGCGGCGGGGGACGGACTTACGAGCAGTACTTC.

This clonotype was counted a few times. The V call is TRBV12-3 or TRBV12-4, the J call TRBJ2-2; D ambiguous. CDR3 size: 12 residues. Trimming removed 10 bases at V and 5 bases at J, with 11 bases between. The CDR3 region is CAIQLGTGELFF. The DNA for the CDR3 is TGTGCCATCCAACTGGGGACCGGGGAGCTGTTTTTT.

The gene calls are TRBV12-3 or TRBV12-4 and TRBJ2-4; D is undetermined. Trimming left V 3 bases short and J 6 bases short, with 9 bases between. CDR3 length: 13 residues. CDR3 sequence reads: CASSFSSGNIQYF. The CDR3 bases are TGTGCCAGCAGTTTTAGTTCTGGAAACATTCAGTACTTC.

This clonotype was observed many times. The J gene is TRBJ2-2, the V gene TRBV6-5; TRBD1 agrees at 7 bases. With V trimmed by 1 base and J by 4 bases, 3 bases remained unmatched. The CDR3 extends over 15 amino acids. Germline V gene lookup returns CDR1 MNHEY and CDR2 SVGAGI. The CDR3 DNA sequence: TGTGCCAGCAGTTACTTGACAGGGAGCACCGGGGAGCTGTTTTTT. Its protein product is CASSYLTGSTGELFF.

This clonotype was seen repeatedly, ten times or more. CDR3 sequence reads: CSARGQGATYNEQFF. The CDR3 DNA sequence: TGCAGTGCTAGAGGACAGGGGGCCACCTACAATGAGCAGTTCTTC. The chain has TRBV20-1 and TRBJ2-1, with TRBD1 matching over 10 bases. The CDR3 has 15 residues. The germline CDR1 and CDR2 sequences are DFQATT and SNEGSKA (reference sequence). J lost 2 bases, V lost 1 base, and 2 bases had no gene match.

This clonotype was observed a few times. The chain joins TRBV4-1 to TRBJ2-6; maybe TRBD1 (6 bases). Germline values: CDR1 MGHRA, CDR2 YSYEKL. V lost 1 base, J lost 2 bases, and 12 bases lay in between. This CDR3 comprises 17 residues. CDR3 residues: CASSQVLEGAGANVLTF. DNA of the CDR3: TGCGCCAGCAGCCAAGTTTTAGAGGGGGCTGGGGCCAACGTCCTGACTTTC.

In its sample, this clonotype was seen a few times. The chain joins TRBV30 to TRBJ2-1; D might be TRBD2 (5 bases). CDR1 is GTSNPN, CDR2 SVGIG, per germline (reference sequence). Trimming took off 5 bases at V and 7 bases at J, with 15 bases between the two ends. This CDR3 region has 13 residues. For the CDR3, the DNA is TGTGCCTGGGGCTACCGACTACAAAATGAGCAGTTCTTC. This sequence encodes CAWGYRLQNEQFF.

The chain employs TRBV7-2 and TRBJ2-1; D is perhaps TRBD2 (6 bases). The germline V gene has CDR1 SGHTA and CDR2 FQGNSA. The V end was cut by 6 bases, the J end by 2 bases, with 17 bases between. This CDR3 has 16 amino acids. This CDR3 reads CASRLGVAVPYNEQFF. The CDR3 nucleotides are TGTGCCAGCAGACTCGGGGTAGCGGTCCCCTACAATGAGCAGTTCTTC.

This clonotype was counted between two and nine times. The chain employs TRBV20-1 and TRBJ2-3; D unresolved. V was cut by 3 bases and J by 4 bases, with 17 bases left in between. The CDR3 totals 15 residues. CDR1 is DFQATT, CDR2 SNEGSKA, per germline (reference sequence). The CDR3 region has the DNA TGCAGTGCTAGGGTGACCTGGGGTCGGGCAGATACGCAGTATTTT. This translates into CSARVTWGRADTQYF.

This clonotype was observed a few times. This chain joins TRBV15 and TRBJ1-1; 8 bases fit TRBD1. The CDR3 sequence is 15 residues long. V gave up 4 bases and J gave up 5 bases; unmatched junction bases: 9. Germline V gives CDR1 LNHNV, CDR2 YYDKDF (reference sequence). The CDR3 DNA reads as TGTGCCACCAGCACCTTGACAGGGGCGAGTACTGAAGCTTTCTTT. This codes for CATSTLTGASTEAFF.

V is TRBV20-1 and J is TRBJ2-1; TRBD2 aligns across 10 bases. The CDR3 spans 15 residues. After removal of 5 bases from V and 7 bases from J, the junction contained 11 bases not matched to a gene. CDR1 is DFQATT, CDR2 SNEGSKA, per germline (reference sequence). The CDR3 DNA follows: TGCAGTGCTTCGATGAGCGGGAGGGGGACTAATGAGCAGTTCTTC. Its translation is CSASMSGRGTNEQFF.

The gene calls are TRBV2 and TRBJ2-7; the D is unclear. V was clipped by 7 bases and J by 3 bases, with 7 bases between them. The length of the CDR3 is 11 residues. Germline V gene data show CDR1 as SNHLY and CDR2 as FYNNEI. CDR3 amino acids: CASTTYYEQYF. CDR3 sequence (DNA): TGTGCCAGCACTACATACTACGAGCAGTACTTC.

The chain is built from TRBV11-2 and TRBJ2-5; 8 bases line up with TRBD2. V was pared by 5 bases and J by 4 bases, with 6 bases of the junction left unmatched. The CDR3 consists of 14 residues. Germline values: CDR1 SGHAT, CDR2 FQNNGV. This chain's CDR3 is CASSPNLAGETQYF. For the CDR3, the DNA is TGTGCCAGCAGCCCAAACCTAGCGGGAGAGACCCAGTACTTC.

This rearrangement joins TRBV12-3 or TRBV12-4 to TRBJ2-5, with TRBD2 identical over 10 bases. This CDR3 is built from 13 residues. The trim removed 8 bases at V and 4 bases at J, leaving 4 bases unmatched. CDR3 region: CASGRLAGETQYF. In DNA form, the CDR3 reads TGTGCCAGCGGGAGACTAGCGGGAGAGACCCAGTACTTC.

The chain is built from TRBV29-1 and TRBJ1-4, with 7 bases that match TRBD1. CDR1 SQVTM and CDR2 ANQGSEA come from the germline V gene. The CDR3 contains 12 residues. J gave up 6 bases and V 7 bases, and 5 bases lay outside the gene matches. CDR3 protein: CSATGVDEKLFF. In DNA, the CDR3 is TGCAGCGCCACAGGGGTGGATGAAAAACTGTTTTTT.

In its sample, this clonotype was seen a few times. The chain couples TRBV7-2 to TRBJ1-4; D remains ambiguous. Trimming cost V 5 bases and J 4 bases, with 11 bases left between them. The CDR3 runs to 14 residues. Germline CDR1 is SGHTA and CDR2 is FQGNSA. DNA of the CDR3: TGTGCCAGCAGCCCTGCCTGGGATAATGAAAAACTGTTTTTT. Its translation is CASSPAWDNEKLFF.

The chain employs TRBV11-2 and TRBJ2-5; D tentatively fits TRBD1 or TRBD2 (5 bases each). This CDR3 is built from 14 residues. Germline V gene data show CDR1 as SGHAT and CDR2 as FQNNGV. V lost 5 bases, J lost 7 bases, and 17 bases lay in between. CDR3 nucleotides: TGTGCCAGCAGCGCCGAAGGGTTTGGGGGGACCCAGTACTTC. Translating it yields CASSAEGFGGTQYF.

The chain combines TRBV20-1 with TRBJ2-7; TRBD2 is a possible D gene (6 bases). The V end was cut by 0 bases, the J end by 12 bases, with 18 bases between. The CDR3 has 13 amino acids. Looked up from germline, CDR1 is DFQATT and CDR2 is SNEGSKA (reference sequence). CDR3 in DNA: TGCAGTGCTAGAGACCTGGGGGGTCTGCGAGTGTACTTC. Its protein product is CSARDLGGLRVYF.